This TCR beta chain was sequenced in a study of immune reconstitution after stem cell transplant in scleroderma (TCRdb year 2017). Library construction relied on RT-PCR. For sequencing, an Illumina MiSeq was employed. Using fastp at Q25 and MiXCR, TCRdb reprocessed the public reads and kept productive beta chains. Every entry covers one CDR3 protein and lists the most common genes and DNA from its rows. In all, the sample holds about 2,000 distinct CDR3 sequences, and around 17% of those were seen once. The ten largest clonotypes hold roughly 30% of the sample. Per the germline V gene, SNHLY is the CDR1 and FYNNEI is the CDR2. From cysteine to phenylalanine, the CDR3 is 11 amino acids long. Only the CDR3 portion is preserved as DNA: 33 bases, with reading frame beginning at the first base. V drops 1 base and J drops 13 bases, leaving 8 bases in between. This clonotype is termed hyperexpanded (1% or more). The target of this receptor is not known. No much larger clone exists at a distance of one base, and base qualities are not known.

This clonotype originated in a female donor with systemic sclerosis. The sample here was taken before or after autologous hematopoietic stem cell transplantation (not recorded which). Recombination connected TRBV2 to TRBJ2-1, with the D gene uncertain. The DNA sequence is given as TGTGCCAGCAGTGAAGGGGTAGCACAGTTCTTC. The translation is CASSEGVAQFF.